The clone carrying this T cell receptor (beta chain) came up many times. This CDR3 has 14 residues. Between the trimmed V and J ends, which lost 2 bases and 2 bases, there was a span of 10 bases. Germline loops: CDR1 MNHEY, CDR2 SVGAGI. This sample was included in a study of CD8+CD57+ T cells in acquired aplastic anemia. Investigators profiled TCR beta VDJ and CDR3 from genomic DNA template. In TCRdb, the reads were re-called with MiXCR into one record per CDR3 protein. Of about 190,000 distinct CDR3 sequences listed, 50% to 55% are singletons. The chain links TRBV6-5 to TRBJ2-7; D is unresolved. This receptor was obtained from a human donor in good health, serving as a control. Source material: sorted CD4+, CD8+, or CD8+CD57+ T cells (not recorded which) from PBMCs. The CDR3 sequence is CASSYGRRTYEQYF. CDR3 DNA: TGTGCCAGCAGTTACGGCAGGCGCACCTACGAGCAGTACTTC.